A single sample is the source of the 24 T cell receptor beta chains below, sequenced in a study of T cell clonality in common variable immunodeficiency. Clones were read by immunoSEQ multiplex PCR, and TCRdb kept only the in-frame ones, dropping some. Altogether about 41,000 clones were found in the sample, and no singletons occur. The sample consisted of peripheral blood mononuclear cells. Receptors originate from a person aged 18 to 70 in good health.

Ten or more counts support this clone. The CDR3 is cut off 3 residues early in the read; its end comes from the germline J gene. The J gene is TRBJ2-7, the V gene TRBV5-8, with a possible D match to TRBD2 (7 bases). The V gene's germline CDR1 is SGHTS and CDR2 YDEGEE. Trimming left V 3 bases short and J 2 bases short, with 12 bases between. This CDR3 contains 14 residues. CDR3 bases read: TGTGCCAGCAGCTCCCCGGGGGGCCCCTACGAG. This encodes CASSSPGGPYE. The entire CDR3 sequence reads CASSSPGGPYEQYF.

Worth noting for this clone: The read is 3 residues too short to cover the CDR3 end, so that end is filled in from the germline J gene. V gene TRBV7-6 combines with J gene TRBJ2-5; the match to TRBD1 covers 12 bases. The V gene's germline CDR1 is SGHVS and CDR2 FNYEAQ. The CDR3 totals 18 residues. V dropped 1 base and J dropped 4; count of bases not matched to a gene: 10. CDR3 sequence: CASSLVWPGQGAGETQYF. The covered CDR3 bases are TGTGCCAGCAGCTTAGTGTGGCCGGGACAGGGGGCTGGAGAGACC.

This clone was picked up a small number of times. CDR3 protein: CASSESRTGSYTF. CDR3 bases read: TGTGCCAGCAGTGAATCGCGGACAGGGAGC. The V call is TRBV6-1, the J call TRBJ1-2; 8 bases are a match to TRBD1. The read finishes 3 residues shy of the CDR3 end, and the germline J gene is used to complete it. The CDR3 length is 13 residues. CDR1 MNHNS and CDR2 SASEGT come from the germline V gene.

On this clone itself: The CDR3 is cut off 3 residues early in the read; its end comes from the germline J gene. The rearrangement joins TRBV19 to TRBJ1-1; 7 bases agree with TRBD1. There are 15 residues in the CDR3. The J segment lost 5 bases and the V segment lost 1 base, leaving 7 bases of the junction unmatched. Germline CDR1 and CDR2: LNHDA and SQIVND (reference sequence). The CDR3 spells CASSIAPAGGTEAFF. The CDR3 bases that were read are TGTGCCAGTAGTATAGCCCCGGCAGGGGGAACTGAA.

This clone was observed many times. The CDR3 extends 3 residues past the end of the read, so its final part is completed from the germline J gene. The rearrangement joins TRBV10-3 to TRBJ2-6; a possible D gene is TRBD1 (6 bases). The CDR3 has 17 amino acids. V was pared by 6 bases and J by 3 bases, with 18 bases between. Germline V CDR1 and CDR2: ENHRY, SYGVKD. CDR3: CAISSTGNLVGANVLTF. The CDR3 DNA, read in part, is TGTGCCATCAGCTCAACAGGGAACCTAGTTGGGGCCAACGTC.

A word on this clone: The read gets to within 3 residues of the CDR3 end, and the germline J gene fills in the rest. The chain employs TRBV19 and TRBJ2-3; maybe TRBD1 (5 bases). The CDR3 is 13 amino acids. CDR1 LNHDA and CDR2 SQIVND come from the germline V gene (reference sequence). This chain's CDR3 is CASSMTDHQPQYF. The sequenced CDR3 bases are TGTGCCAGTAGTATGACAGACCACCAGCCG.

This clone has at least ten counts. The read finishes 3 residues shy of the CDR3 end, and the germline J gene is used to complete it. The chain employs TRBV19 and TRBJ2-5, with 7 positions matching TRBD1. Germline lookup yields CDR1 LNHDA and CDR2 SQIVND (reference sequence). This CDR3 region has 15 residues. V trimming: 5 bases; J trimming: 2 bases; junction bases outside the gene matches: 8. The covered CDR3 bases are TGTGCCAGTAGTTTCACCGGGACAGATCAAGAGACC. This encodes CASSFTGTDQET. The complete CDR3 sequence is CASSFTGTDQETQYF.

Ten or more counts support this clone. The read stops 3 residues short of the end of the CDR3; the missing end is completed from the germline J gene. The V gene is TRBV20-1, the J gene TRBJ2-3; tentatively, D is TRBD2 (6 bases). V shed 2 bases and J shed 4 bases, with 13 bases lying between them. This CDR3 has 14 residues. In germline, CDR1 is DFQATT, CDR2 SNEGSKA (reference sequence). The DNA read from the CDR3 is TGCAGTGCTAGACACGGGAGCGGGTCAGATACG. Its protein product is CSARHGSGSDT. Given in full, the CDR3 is CSARHGSGSDTQYF.

This clone has at least ten counts. The read ends 3 residues early relative to the CDR3; the germline J gene fills the gap. The V gene is TRBV18, the J gene TRBJ1-6; no reliable D call. Germline values: CDR1 KGHSH, CDR2 LQKENI. The CDR3 consists of 15 residues. The ends were cut back, 2 bases at V and 4 bases at J, with 9 bases in the middle. CDR3 bases read: TGTGCCAGCTCACCAAGGCAGGCGTATAATTCACCC. It encodes CASSPRQAYNSP. The entire CDR3 protein reads CASSPRQAYNSPLHF.

Concerning this clone: Coverage ceases 3 residues before the CDR3 finishes, and the germline J gene fills in the end. J is TRBJ2-2 and V is TRBV7-9; the D gene is possibly TRBD1 (6 bases). The V end was cut by 2 bases, the J end by 5 bases, with 9 bases between. The length of the CDR3 is 14 residues. The V gene's germline CDR1 is SEHNR and CDR2 FQNEAQ (reference sequence). Incomplete CDR3 DNA: TGTGCCAGCAGCTTACACAGGGAGACCGGGGAG. Protein: CASSLHRETGE. The complete CDR3 protein is CASSLHRETGELFF.

This clone showed up many times. The read finishes 3 residues shy of the CDR3 end, and the germline J gene is used to complete it. V gene TRBV5-4 combines with J gene TRBJ1-2; tentatively, D is TRBD1 (6 bases). Germline CDR1 is SGHNT and CDR2 is YYREEE (reference sequence). The CDR3 covers 13 residues. The sequenced CDR3 bases are TGTGCCAGCACCGATTCAAGGACAGACGGC. Its protein product is CASTDSRTDG. From start to end, the CDR3 is CASTDSRTDGYTF.

In this sample, this clone turned up many times. Coverage ceases 3 residues before the CDR3 finishes, and the germline J gene fills in the end. This chain uses TRBV6-4 with TRBJ2-1; TRBD2 agrees at 8 bases. CDR1 MRHNA and CDR2 SNTAGT come from the germline V gene. With V trimmed by 4 bases and J by 5 bases, 7 bases remained unmatched. This CDR3 has 15 residues. CDR3 protein: CASSAAGEGNNEQFF. The DNA read from the CDR3 is TGTGCCAGCAGTGCAGCGGGAGAAGGGAACAATGAG.

At least ten counts were recorded for this clone. The read is 3 residues too short to cover the CDR3 end, so that end is filled in from the germline J gene. This chain connects TRBV5-1 to TRBJ2-6; tentative D call: TRBD1 (6 bases). V lost 1 base and J 3 bases, leaving 17 bases between the germline ends. The CDR3 sequence is 18 residues long. Per the germline V gene, CDR1 is SGHRS and CDR2 is YFSETQ. The CDR3 sequence: CASSLTGTDGFGANVLTF. Partial CDR3 DNA: TGCGCCAGCAGCTTGACAGGGACCGACGGTTTTGGGGCCAACGTC.

This clone was recorded at least ten times. Read data end 3 residues before the CDR3 end; the end is taken from the germline J gene. The rearrangement joins TRBV29-1 to TRBJ1-3, with 8 positions matching TRBD1. The CDR3 covers 14 residues. CDR1 is SQVTM, CDR2 ANQGSEA, per germline. V shed 2 bases, J shed 2 bases, and the junction held 2 bases outside the gene matches. CDR3 bases read: TGCAGCGTTGAACGGACAGGGACTGGAAACACC. It yields the protein CSVERTGTGNT. The whole CDR3 sequence is CSVERTGTGNTIYF.

This clone came up many times. The read ends 3 residues shy of where the CDR3 ends; the end is completed using the germline J gene. The chain couples TRBV29-1 to TRBJ2-7, with 10 bases matching TRBD1. Trimming at V came to 7 bases and at J to 6 bases, leaving 12 bases not matched to a gene. Germline V CDR1 and CDR2: SQVTM, ANQGSEA. The CDR3 runs 14 residues. The sequenced part of the CDR3 DNA is TGCAGCGCCCGCCGGGACAGGGGACCCGGCGAG. Its protein product is CSARRDRGPGE. The whole CDR3 reads CSARRDRGPGEQYF.

This clone was seen ten or more times. With the read ending 3 residues before the CDR3 end, the germline J gene is used to fill in that end. The chain is built from TRBV20-1 and TRBJ2-7; 12 positions match TRBD2. Trimming at V came to 5 bases and at J to 5 bases, leaving 10 bases not matched to a gene. CDR3 length equals 15 residues. Germline CDR1 reads DFQATT; CDR2 reads SNEGSKA (reference sequence). The sequenced part of the CDR3 DNA is TGCAGTGCTCCCCTAGCGGGAGGGCTAGGCAACGAG. Encoded protein: CSAPLAGGLGNE. The whole CDR3 is CSAPLAGGLGNEQYF.

In this sample, this clone turned up many times. The observed sequence ends 3 residues before the CDR3 terminus, with the missing tail filled in from the germline J gene. The chain uses TRBV20-1 and TRBJ1-2; D perhaps matches TRBD1 (5 bases). The V end lost 6 bases, the J end lost 2 bases, and 16 bases lay between the germline ends. The germline CDR1 and CDR2 sequences are DFQATT and SNEGSKA (reference sequence). CDR3 length equals 14 residues. The sequenced part of the CDR3 DNA is TGCAGTGCCTTGTCGGGCAGGGTAAACTATGGC. It translates to CSALSGRVNYG. Given in full, the CDR3 is CSALSGRVNYGYTF.

This clone was detected ten times or more. CDR3 region: CSARDGQDYGYTF. Incomplete CDR3 DNA: TGCAGTGCTAGAGATGGACAGGACTATGGC. This sequence joins TRBV20-1 and TRBJ1-2; TRBD1 agrees at 7 bases. The read halts 3 residues ahead of the CDR3 end, with the missing end drawn from the germline J gene. V lost 0 bases and J lost 3; bases outside the gene matches: 1. Germline V gene sequence: CDR1 DFQATT, CDR2 SNEGSKA (reference sequence). The CDR3 loop spans 13 amino acids.

This clone was detected a few times. The sequenced CDR3 bases are TGTGCCAGCAGCGTCCTGGCTAGCGGGAGAACTGAG. Its translation is CASSVLASGRTE. The entire CDR3 reads CASSVLASGRTEQFF. V and J are TRBV7-9 and TRBJ2-1; 10 bases match TRBD2. The observed sequence ends 3 residues before the CDR3 terminus, with the missing tail filled in from the germline J gene. V gave up 5 bases and J gave up 9 bases; unmatched junction bases: 10. Germline assignment: CDR1 SEHNR and CDR2 FQNEAQ (reference sequence). The CDR3 spans 15 residues. The whole variable domain, filled in from reference TRBV7-9 and TRBJ2-1, reads DTGVSQNPRHKITKRGQNVTFRCDPISEHNRLYWYRQTLGQGPEFLTYFQNEAQLEKSRLLSDRFSAERPKGSFSTLEIQRTEQGDSAMYLCASSVLASGRTEQFFGPGTRLTVL.

Ten or more counts support this clone. The CDR3 is cut off 3 residues early in the read; its end comes from the germline J gene. This chain connects TRBV12-3 or TRBV12-4 to TRBJ2-3; 8 bases map to TRBD1. CDR3 length: 15 amino acids. The junction had 6 bases not matched to a gene; V was cut back by 5 bases and J by 2 bases. This CDR3 is CASSPYRGDTDTQYF. CDR3 DNA, as far as it was read: TGTGCCAGCAGTCCGTACAGGGGGGACACAGATACG.

There are many counts of this clone. The read gets to within 3 residues of the CDR3 end, and the germline J gene fills in the rest. J is TRBJ2-1 and V is TRBV12-3 or TRBV12-4, with D perhaps TRBD2 (5 bases). This CDR3 is 15 amino acids long. Trimming took off 10 bases at V and 3 bases at J, with 19 bases between the two ends. CDR3 residues: CAIRPTAAYYNEQFF. The part of the CDR3 DNA that was read is TGTGCCATCCGACCAACAGCGGCATACTACAATGAG.

This clone was seen repeatedly, ten times or more. The read falls 3 residues short of the CDR3 end, and the missing part is taken from the germline J gene. This sequence joins TRBV20-1 and TRBJ1-2; TRBD1 aligns across 8 bases. Germline V CDR1 and CDR2: DFQATT, SNEGSKA (reference sequence). Trimming took 2 bases from V and 7 from J; bases not matched to a gene: 9. The CDR3 sequence is 14 residues long. CDR3 sequence: CSARLATGAFGYTF. Incomplete CDR3 DNA: TGCAGTGCTAGATTAGCGACAGGGGCCTTTGGC.

About this clone: The DNA ends 3 residues before the CDR3 does, and the rest of the CDR3 is filled in from the germline J gene. The chain employs TRBV30 and TRBJ1-2, with D possibly matching TRBD1 (6 bases). The germline V gene encodes CDR1 GTSNPN and CDR2 SVGIG (reference sequence). CDR3 size: 13 residues. The CDR3 bases that were read are TGTGCCTGGGACAGGACGAACGAAAACATC. This sequence encodes CAWDRTNENI. The whole CDR3 is CAWDRTNENIYTF.

This clone was recorded at least ten times. The read falls 3 residues short of the CDR3 end, and the missing part is taken from the germline J gene. This sequence joins TRBV6-4 and TRBJ1-2; tentative D call: TRBD1 (6 bases). Germline V gene lookup returns CDR1 MRHNA and CDR2 SNTAGT. Trimming stripped 5 bases from V and 6 bases from J, with 13 bases between. There are 13 residues in the CDR3. The CDR3 protein is CASSSGDSDGYTF. Partial CDR3 DNA: TGTGCCAGCAGTTCAGGGGATAGCGATGGC.